The clone carrying this TCR beta chain appeared a few times. What it binds is not known. The sample originates from a study of T-cell memory formation after mild COVID-19. Study-level findings and limits: Later expanders leaned toward CD4+, whereas clones contracting from day 15 to 85 were balanced CD4/CD8. Pre-infection memory held some responding clones, suggesting pre-existing cross-reactive T cells responded.

The CDR3 totals 15 residues. Between the trimmed V and J ends, which lost 8 bases and 4 bases, there was a span of 15 bases. Each CDR3 protein is one row after TCRdb ran MiXCR on the 5' RACE reads. The table includes under 300,000 distinct CDR3 sequences, 15% to 20% detected once. The sequence was obtained from a young man who had mild COVID-19 (a few samples of this study predate the infection). Cell type and time point are not known. This chain connects TRBV12-3 or TRBV12-4 to TRBJ2-6; D tentatively fits TRBD1 or TRBD2 (6 bases each). The material sequenced was PBMCs or a T cell subset sorted from them (not recorded which). CDR3 amino acids: CASGSGASGANVLTF. The CDR3 DNA sequence: TGTGCCAGCGGGTCGGGGGCCTCCGGGGCCAACGTCCTGACTTTC.